A single sample is the source of the 18 T cell receptor beta chains below, sequenced in a study of T-cell memory formation after mild COVID-19. TCRdb redid the calling of the 5' RACE reads with MiXCR, one entry per CDR3 protein. The table lists roughly 600,000 distinct CDR3 sequences, approximately 18% of them singletons. Sequencing was performed on PBMCs or a T cell subset sorted from them (not recorded which). Every receptor here comes from an adult woman who had mild COVID-19 (a few samples of this study predate the infection). Cell type and time point are not known.

The chain combines TRBV10-3 with TRBJ2-3; D uncertain. From germline, CDR1 is ENHRY and CDR2 SYGVKD. Between the trimmed V and J ends, which lost 10 bases and 1 base, there was a span of 9 bases. The CDR3 has 12 amino acids. In DNA, the CDR3 is TGTGCCACCAAGGTTGGCACAGATACGCAGTATTTT. It translates to CATKVGTDTQYF.

The chain carries TRBV9 and TRBJ2-5; D is perhaps TRBD1 (6 bases). CDR1 is SGDLS and CDR2 is YYNGEE in the germline V gene. V lost 2 bases and J lost 7, with 18 bases in between. The CDR3 covers 15 residues. For the CDR3, the DNA is TGTGCCAGCAGCGTGAGAGCCGGGACACGGGGGACCCAGTACTTC. Protein sequence: CASSVRAGTRGTQYF. The whole variable domain, filled in from reference TRBV9 and TRBJ2-5, reads DSGVTQTPKHLITATGQRVTLRCSPRSGDLSVYWYQQSLDQGLQFLIQYYNGEERAKGNILERFSAQQFPDLHSELNLSSLELGDSALYFCASSVRAGTRGTQYFGPGTRLLVL.

This sequence joins TRBV5-1 and TRBJ2-5, with 8 positions matching TRBD2. This CDR3 spans 13 amino acids. Germline CDR1 SGHRS, CDR2 YFSETQ. The ends lost 5 bases at V and 4 bases at J; junction bases unmatched: 4. The chain's CDR3 is CASSTSGRETQYF. The CDR3 nucleotides are TGCGCCAGCAGTACTAGCGGTAGAGAGACCCAGTACTTC.

This sequence joins TRBV12-3 or TRBV12-4 and TRBJ2-3; tentatively, D is TRBD2 (6 bases). This CDR3 is built from 15 residues. V lost 3 bases and J 7 bases, leaving 17 bases between the germline ends. CDR3 DNA sequence: TGTGCCAGCAGTTTCTCCGGGACTGGAGTAAATACGCAGTATTTT. Translation gives CASSFSGTGVNTQYF.

This clonotype was counted between two and nine times. The rearrangement links TRBV3-1 to TRBJ1-2, with a possible D match to TRBD1 (6 bases). V was shortened by 0 bases and J by 4 bases, with 9 bases between the two germline ends. CDR1 is LGHDT and CDR2 is YNNKEL in the germline V gene (reference sequence). There are 14 residues in the CDR3. CDR3 protein: CASSQDRGAYGYTF. CDR3 DNA sequence: TGTGCCAGCAGCCAAGATCGGGGGGCCTATGGCTACACCTTC.

In this sample, this clonotype turned up once. This chain connects TRBV6-2 or TRBV6-3 to TRBJ2-7; 8 bases are shared with TRBD2. From germline, CDR1 is MNHEY and CDR2 SVGEGT. With 8 bases clipped from V and 5 bases from J, the junction kept 14 bases outside the gene matches. This CDR3 has 15 residues. CDR3 sequence (DNA): TGTGCCAGCGCTTTCGGGCGAGCGGGAGTCGACGAGCAGTACTTC. It codes for CASAFGRAGVDEQYF.

This clonotype was picked up a small number of times. The chain joins TRBV9 to TRBJ2-1; D not certain. The CDR3 totals 15 residues. Germline assignment: CDR1 SGDLS and CDR2 YYNGEE. With 0 bases removed from V and 4 bases from J, the gap between germline ends came to 11 bases. The CDR3 loop is CASSVAKETYNEQFF. The CDR3 nucleotides are TGTGCCAGCAGCGTAGCTAAGGAGACGTACAATGAGCAGTTCTTC.

This clonotype has only a few counts. CDR3: CASSQRDSSFSYNEQFF. The CDR3 DNA is TGCGCCAGCAGCCAAAGGGACAGCTCCTTCTCCTACAATGAGCAGTTCTTC. V and J are TRBV4-1 and TRBJ2-1; 7 bases map to TRBD1. The CDR3 runs 17 residues. The V segment lost 2 bases and the J segment 0 bases; nucleotides outside the gene matches: 7. Germline CDR1 and CDR2: MGHRA and YSYEKL.

This rearrangement joins TRBV25-1 to TRBJ2-1; D call uncertain. Germline CDR1 is MGHDK and CDR2 is SYGVNS. The germline V and J ends were trimmed by 5 bases and 3 bases, with 8 bases remaining between them. This CDR3 region has 13 residues. The CDR3 reads CASSTRFYNEQFF. In DNA, the CDR3 is TGTGCCAGCAGTACACGCTTCTACAATGAGCAGTTCTTC.

Many counts were recorded for this clonotype. The chain links TRBV20-1 to TRBJ1-1, with D hard to call. The ends were cut back, 2 bases at V and 5 bases at J, with 18 bases in the middle. Looked up from germline, CDR1 is DFQATT and CDR2 is SNEGSKA (reference sequence). This CDR3 spans 15 amino acids. The CDR3 bases are TGCAGTGCTAGAAGGCGCGCACCGCGGGCAACTGAAGCTTTCTTT. This encodes CSARRRAPRATEAFF.

This clonotype was counted between two and nine times. The J gene is TRBJ2-5, the V gene TRBV20-1, with D perhaps matching TRBD1 (6 bases). From germline, CDR1 is DFQATT and CDR2 SNEGSKA (reference sequence). Between the trimmed V and J ends, which lost 0 bases and 2 bases, there was a span of 13 bases. The CDR3 runs to 15 residues. CDR3 residues: CSARDSRGPQETQYF. The CDR3 region has the DNA TGCAGTGCTAGAGATAGCAGGGGTCCACAAGAGACCCAGTACTTC.

The J gene is TRBJ2-2, the V gene TRBV6-1; tentative D call: TRBD2 (6 bases). Per the germline V gene, CDR1 is MNHNS and CDR2 is SASEGT. The CDR3 spans 16 residues. Trimming stripped 6 bases from V and 4 bases from J, with 18 bases between. The CDR3 sequence: CASRLTSPPVTGELFF. The DNA of the CDR3 is TGTGCCAGCAGACTCACTAGCCCACCTGTCACCGGGGAGCTGTTTTTT.

CDR3 DNA: TGTGCCACCAGCCCGTCCTACTCCTACGAGCAGTACTTC. Protein product: CATSPSYSYEQYF. The V and J genes are TRBV24-1 and TRBJ2-7; D remains unclear. The CDR3 loop spans 13 amino acids. V lost 7 bases, J lost 0 bases, and 9 bases lay in between. CDR1 and CDR2 (germline): KGHDR, SFDVKD.

This clonotype has a handful of counts. The V gene is TRBV24-1, the J gene TRBJ1-2; TRBD1 might be the D (6 bases). V gave up 4 bases and J gave up 3 bases, with 14 bases separating them. CDR1 and CDR2 from the germline V gene are KGHDR and SFDVKD. This CDR3 comprises 15 residues. CDR3 DNA: TGTGCCACCAGTGAGGGGCCAAGGGGGGACTATGGCTACACCTTC. It translates to CATSEGPRGDYGYTF.

This clonotype was seen more than once but under ten times. CDR3 residues: CATRPGQTTMNTEAFF. Here the CDR3 DNA reads TGTGCCACGAGACCGGGACAAACAACCATGAACACTGAAGCTTTCTTT. V gene TRBV10-3 combines with J gene TRBJ1-1, with D possibly matching TRBD1 (6 bases). The CDR3 sequence is 16 residues long. The V end lost 10 bases, the J end lost 0 bases, and 21 bases lay between the germline ends. The germline CDR1 and CDR2 sequences are ENHRY and SYGVKD.

This clonotype occurred many times. The rearrangement joins TRBV20-1 to TRBJ1-6; D is undetermined. The V and J ends lost 4 bases and 5 bases respectively, with 15 bases between them. The CDR3 contains 15 residues. CDR1 and CDR2 (germline): DFQATT, SNEGSKA (reference sequence). The CDR3 spells CSANGQLRDNSPLHF. The CDR3 DNA reads TGCAGTGCTAACGGGCAGTTAAGGGATAATTCACCCCTCCACTTT.

V usage is TRBV29-1 and J usage is TRBJ2-3, with no clear D. This CDR3 spans 10 amino acids. CDR1 is SQVTM and CDR2 is ANQGSEA in the germline V gene. V lost 5 bases, J lost 6 bases, and 6 bases lay in between. CDR3 protein: CSVLQDTQYF. For the CDR3, the DNA is TGCAGCGTTCTGCAGGATACGCAGTATTTT.

The J gene is TRBJ1-3, the V gene TRBV14; D not certain. The CDR3 covers 15 residues. CDR1 SGHDN and CDR2 FVKESK come from the germline V gene. Between the trimmed V and J ends, which lost 1 base and 0 bases, there was a span of 7 bases. Written as DNA, the CDR3 is TGTGCCAGCAGCCAAGGAAGTTCCTCTGGAAACACCATATATTTT. Protein: CASSQGSSSGNTIYF.